Listed below are T cell receptor beta chains from one sample, sequenced in a study of blood T cell repertoires in COVID-19. Generated by immunoSEQ multiplex PCR, the TCRdb table keeps only in-frame clones and is missing some. The data contain some 66,000 clones, roughly nine tenths of them singletons. The sequencing sample was made of peripheral blood. The receptor source for this set is a human donor in a cohort sampled during active COVID-19. CDR3s include the opening cysteine and the closing phenylalanine or tryptophan. D genes are given only for firm matches. A row's size may be missing; if present it is once, few, many or a size class.

d_gene	abundance	v_gene	j_gene	CDR3nt	CDR3aa
TRBD1	-	TRBV30	TRBJ2-3	TGTGCCTGGAGTGTGACTAGGAAGACAGGGGCAGGTGATACGCAGTATTTT	CAWSVTRKTGAGDTQYF
-	-	TRBV5-1	TRBJ1-2	TGCGCCAGCAGCTTGGCCCGAGCAGGTCGGGGCTACACCTTC	CASSLARAGRGYTF
-	-	TRBV5-1	TRBJ2-1	TGCGCCAGCAGCTTGGCTCTCAATGAGCAGTTCTTC	CASSLALNEQFF
-	once	TRBV6-5	TRBJ1-2	TGTGCCAGCAGTTACCGCGGGGGCGTTGTCTATGGCTACACCTTC	CASSYRGGVVYGYTF
TRBD2	-	TRBV11-1	TRBJ2-5	TGTGCCAGCAGCACCAGACTAGCGGGAGCGGAGACCCAGTACTTC	CASSTRLAGAETQYF
TRBD1	medium-sized	TRBV4-3	TRBJ2-2	TGCGCCAGCAGCCAAGAGACAGGGGTCCGGGAGCTGTTTTTT	CASSQETGVRELFF
-	-	TRBV24-1	TRBJ2-5	TGTGCCACCGGCGGAGGGGGCATAGGGGAGACCCAGTACTTC	CATGGGGIGETQYF
-	-	TRBV7-2	TRBJ2-3	TGTGCCAGCAGCTTGACAGGACCCACAGATACGCAGTATTTT	CASSLTGPTDTQYF
-	-	TRBV28	TRBJ2-7	TGTGCCAGCCGCTCCAGGGGCACCTCCTACGAGCAGTACTTC	CASRSRGTSYEQYF
TRBD2	medium-sized	TRBV9	TRBJ2-3	TGTGCCAGCAGCAGCTGGGGGGGTTCAGATACGCAGTATTTT	CASSSWGGSDTQYF
TRBD1	-	TRBV6-2/TRBV6-3	TRBJ1-1	TGTGCCAGCAGTTACGGGTTTTATGTGAGCGGACAGGGCCAGGACACTGAAGCTTTCTTT	CASSYGFYVSGQGQDTEAFF
TRBD2	-	TRBV7-2	TRBJ2-3	TGTGCCAGCAGCTTAAGGGCCGGGACTAGCAGAACCACAGATACGCAGTATTTT	CASSLRAGTSRTTDTQYF
-	-	TRBV12-3/TRBV12-4	TRBJ1-1	TGTGCCAGCACCCCCCCCGGGGGCACTGAAGCTTTCTTT	CASTPPGGTEAFF
TRBD1	-	TRBV10-2	TRBJ2-1	TGCGCCAGCAGCTTACAGGGGGGAGGTTTTAATGAGCAGTTCTTC	CASSLQGGGFNEQFF
-	-	TRBV2	TRBJ2-2	TGTGCCAGCAGTCTGGGGGCTGACACCGGGGAGCTGTTTTTT	CASSLGADTGELFF
TRBD1	-	TRBV28	TRBJ1-2	TGTGCCAGCAGTTCCACAGGGGTTAACTATGGCTACACCTTC	CASSSTGVNYGYTF
TRBD2	once	TRBV24-1	TRBJ2-1	TGTGCCACCAGTGATGTGCCTAGCGGGCGCTCCTACAATGAGCAGTTCTTC	CATSDVPSGRSYNEQFF
TRBD1	-	TRBV5-8	TRBJ2-7	TGTGCCAGCCCCAACGCCCTTGGGACAGTCTCCTACGAGCAGTACTTC	CASPNALGTVSYEQYF
TRBD1	few	TRBV27	TRBJ1-5	TGTGCCAGCAGACGGGACAGTAATCAGCCCCAGCATTTT	CASRRDSNQPQHF
-	-	TRBV6-5	TRBJ1-2	TGTGCCAGCAGCCCGATCGGCCAGGGCGGCGGCTACACCTTC	CASSPIGQGGGYTF
-	-	TRBV5-1	TRBJ2-2	TGCGCCAGCAGCTTGGGGGCGGGGGCCAACACCGGGGAGCTGTTTTTT	CASSLGAGANTGELFF
TRBD2	-	TRBV7-2	TRBJ2-1	TGTGCCAGCAGCGGCTACCAACTAGCGAAGTTAACCTACAATGAGCAGTTCTTC	CASSGYQLAKLTYNEQFF
TRBD1	-	TRBV7-3	TRBJ2-7	TGTGCCAGCAGCTTATACTCTGACAGGGGGAGCGAGCAGTACTTC	CASSLYSDRGSEQYF
-	few	TRBV27	TRBJ1-6	TGTGCCAGCAGTTTGGTACAGGGAAGTTCCCCCCTCCACTTT	CASSLVQGSSPLHF
-	-	TRBV18	TRBJ1-4	TGTGCCAGCTCACCTGGTTTGGCGGGGAATGAAAAACTGTTTTTT	CASSPGLAGNEKLFF
TRBD1	-	TRBV7-2	TRBJ1-2	TGTGCCAGCAGCTTAACGGGACAGAACTATGGCTACACCTTC	CASSLTGQNYGYTF
-	-	TRBV7-3	TRBJ2-7	TGTGCCAGCAGCTTAGGGCAGGGCCAGACCTACGAGCAGTACTTC	CASSLGQGQTYEQYF
-	-	TRBV5-1	TRBJ2-2	TGCGCCAGCAGCTTAACAGGATCGAACACCGGGGAGCTGTTTTTT	CASSLTGSNTGELFF
TRBD2	-	TRBV29-1	TRBJ2-3	TGCAGCACTCGGGAGGGCTTTTGGACAGATACGCAGTATTTT	CSTREGFWTDTQYF
TRBD1	-	TRBV4-3	TRBJ1-6	TGCGCCAGCAGCCAATTAGACAGGGACAATTCACCCCTCCACTTT	CASSQLDRDNSPLHF
-	once	TRBV5-1	TRBJ1-1	TGCGCCAGCAGCTTGGAGGGGACACCTTTGAACACTGAAGCTTTCTTT	CASSLEGTPLNTEAFF
-	-	TRBV25-1	TRBJ1-6	TGTGCCAGCAGTGTGGCAGGGTCCCGCTCCTATAATTCACCCCTCCACTTT	CASSVAGSRSYNSPLHF
-	-	TRBV11-2	TRBJ2-7	TGTGCCAGCAGCTTAGGGGGAGGCCGAGTCTCCTACGAGCAGTACTTC	CASSLGGGRVSYEQYF
-	-	TRBV5-4	TRBJ2-2	TGTGCCAGCAGCTTAGATAGTAGCACCGGGGAGCTGTTTTTT	CASSLDSSTGELFF
TRBD1	-	TRBV3-1/TRBV3-2	TRBJ1-1	TGTGCCAGCAGCGCTGAACGCCGGGACAGGGGTTTGAACACTGAAGCTTTCTTT	CASSAERRDRGLNTEAFF
-	-	TRBV9	TRBJ2-3	TGTGCCAGCAGCGTAGATCAGGATCCCACAGATACGCAGTATTTT	CASSVDQDPTDTQYF
TRBD2	-	TRBV5-1	TRBJ2-1	TGCGCCAGCAGCCCGACTAGCGGCGGGAACAATGAGCAGTTCTTC	CASSPTSGGNNEQFF
-	-	TRBV29-1	TRBJ2-3	TGCAGCGGCCGGGACATCTCCCGGACAGATACGCAGTATTTT	CSGRDISRTDTQYF
-	-	TRBV4-3	TRBJ2-2	TGCGCCAGCAGCCAAGATGTGAGCGCGAACACCGGGGAGCTGTTTTTT	CASSQDVSANTGELFF
TRBD1	-	TRBV5-6	TRBJ1-1	TGTGCCAGCAGCTCTAGCAGGGGGCGCGTCACTGAAGCTTTCTTT	CASSSSRGRVTEAFF
-	-	TRBV5-1	TRBJ2-7	TGCGCCAGCAGCTTGGGGACAGCAGTTTCCTACGAGCAGTACTTC	CASSLGTAVSYEQYF
-	-	TRBV6-2/TRBV6-3	TRBJ1-6	TGTGCCAGCAGTTACGAGACACGGAATAATTCACCCCTCCACTTT	CASSYETRNNSPLHF
TRBD1	-	TRBV19	TRBJ2-3	TGTGCCAGTAGTACGAAGAAGGGGGCCCTGAGCACAGATACGCAGTATTTT	CASSTKKGALSTDTQYF
TRBD1	-	TRBV6-6	TRBJ1-1	TGTGCCAGCAGTTCTACACAGGGGAACCTTGAAGCTTTCTTT	CASSSTQGNLEAFF
-	-	TRBV27	TRBJ2-5	TGTGCCAGCAGTCCGGGGTATCAGTCCGAGACCCAGTACTTC	CASSPGYQSETQYF
-	-	TRBV7-9	TRBJ2-7	TGTGCCAGCAGCTTATCGGGGGACTCCTACGAGCAGTACTTC	CASSLSGDSYEQYF
-	once	TRBV6-5	TRBJ1-3	TGTGCCAGCAGTTCTAGGGGGGGCGGCCTAGGAAACACCATATATTTT	CASSSRGGGLGNTIYF
-	few	TRBV7-2	TRBJ1-1	TGTGCCAGCAGCTTACTAGTCTCAGGGGCTGAAGCTTTCTTT	CASSLLVSGAEAFF